A selection of T cell receptor beta chains follows, all from one sample in a study of cytomegalovirus exposure and HLA in healthy donors. TCRdb's table, derived via immunoSEQ multiplex PCR, lists solely in-frame clones and lacks some. The data show around 180,000 clones, approximately 80% seen once. The specimen was PBMCs. These receptor sequences come from a man in his late teens or twenties in good health and CMV-seronegative. Both conserved end residues are part of each CDR3. The order of the fields is J gene, D gene, V gene, clone size, CDR3 length, CDR3 protein, CDR3 DNA. The D gene is left open where the match is weak. Not every row has a clone size; where given, it reads once, few, many or a size class.

TRBJ2-3 - TRBV6-4 - 14 CASSEGGATDTQYF TGTGCCAGCAGTGAGGGGGGGGCCACAGATACGCAGTATTTT
TRBJ2-1 TRBD2 TRBV7-2 - 15 CASKLFRGDYNEQFF TGTGCCAGCAAACTATTTCGGGGGGACTACAATGAGCAGTTCTTC
TRBJ2-7 TRBD2 TRBV7-2 - 15 CASSLLASGTYEQYF TGTGCCAGCAGCTTATTAGCTAGCGGGACCTACGAGCAGTACTTC
TRBJ2-3 - TRBV11-2 - 14 CASSLNIGTDTQYF TGTGCCAGCAGCTTGAACATCGGCACAGATACGCAGTATTTT
TRBJ2-3 TRBD2 TRBV18 - 15 CASSPPSGRGDTQYF TGTGCCAGCTCACCACCTTCGGGGAGGGGAGATACGCAGTATTTT
TRBJ2-5 TRBD2 TRBV2 - 15 CASRLAGGTGETQYF TGTGCCAGCAGGCTAGCGGGAGGGACGGGGGAGACCCAGTACTTC
TRBJ2-7 - TRBV18 - 13 CASSPGLIEEQYF TGTGCCAGCTCCCCCGGACTGATTGAAGAGCAGTACTTC
TRBJ2-7 - TRBV12-5 - 13 CASGHSDSYEQYF TGTGCTAGTGGACACAGCGACAGCTACGAGCAGTACTTC
TRBJ2-5 - TRBV7-8 - 15 CASSPLGGGWETQYF TGTGCCAGCAGCCCACTGGGGGGGGGCTGGGAGACCCAGTACTTC
TRBJ1-3 TRBD1 TRBV9 - 15 CASSPVTGYGNTIYF TGTGCCAGCAGTCCCGTGACAGGGTATGGAAACACCATATATTTT
TRBJ2-1 - TRBV6-1 - 12 CASSKGHREQFF TGTGCCAGCAGTAAGGGACACCGTGAGCAGTTCTTC
TRBJ2-1 - TRBV6-7 - 16 CASSQRVGGGCYEQFF TGTGCCAGCAGCCAACGAGTAGGGGGGGGCTGTTATGAGCAGTTCTTC
TRBJ1-1 - TRBV5-8 once 13 CASSFISGSEAFF TGTGCCAGCAGCTTTATTAGTGGTTCTGAAGCTTTCTTT
TRBJ2-2 - TRBV18 once 13 CASSPPWEGELFF TGTGCCAGCTCACCACCGTGGGAGGGGGAGCTGTTTTTT
TRBJ1-5 - TRBV11-1 - 13 CASSLAGLQPQHF TGTGCCAGCAGCTTAGCTGGGCTTCAGCCCCAGCATTTT
TRBJ1-2 - TRBV29-1 few 11 CSVLRDYGYTF TGCAGCGTTCTTCGGGACTATGGCTACACCTTC
TRBJ2-2 TRBD1 TRBV7-7 - 16 CASSLDAGGGTGELFF TGTGCTAGCAGCTTAGATGCAGGGGGCGGAACCGGGGAGCTGTTTTTT
TRBJ1-3 - TRBV19 - 14 CASSWGEAGNTIYF TGTGCCAGTAGCTGGGGAGAGGCTGGAAACACCATATATTTT
TRBJ2-3 - TRBV4-2 - 13 CASSQDGADTQYF TGTGCCAGCAGCCAAGATGGAGCAGATACGCAGTATTTT
TRBJ2-7 TRBD1 TRBV20-1 - 11 CSASQGLEQYF TGCAGTGCTTCACAGGGGCTCGAGCAGTACTTC
TRBJ2-2 TRBD2 TRBV14 - 16 CASSQRLAGVSGELFF TGTGCCAGCAGCCAGAGACTAGCGGGAGTTTCCGGGGAGCTGTTTTTT
TRBJ2-3 TRBD1 TRBV5-1 - 14 CASRPGTGTDTQYF TGCGCCAGCAGGCCCGGGACAGGCACAGATACGCAGTATTTT
TRBJ1-2 - TRBV7-8 few 11 CASRDRNGYTF TGTGCCAGCAGAGACAGGAATGGCTACACCTTC
TRBJ2-7 - TRBV25-1 - 13 CASSPRTAYEQYF TGTGCCAGCAGTCCCCGGACAGCCTACGAGCAGTACTTC
TRBJ1-2 - TRBV9 - 11 CASSASYGYTF TGTGCCAGCAGCGCGAGCTATGGCTACACCTTC
TRBJ2-2 TRBD2 TRBV9 - 18 CASSRAGTSGSRSGELFF TGTGCCAGCAGCCGGGCCGGGACTAGCGGGAGTAGGAGCGGGGAGCTGTTTTTT
TRBJ2-7 - TRBV11-3 - 15 CASSLDPSDYYEQYF TGTGCCAGCAGCTTAGATCCCAGTGATTACTACGAGCAGTACTTC
TRBJ1-5 - TRBV7-3 - 16 CASSLRAGWVNQPQHF TGTGCCAGCAGCTTAAGGGCAGGATGGGTTAATCAGCCCCAGCATTTT
TRBJ2-4 TRBD1 TRBV18 - 17 CASSPSRTGKPRDIQYF TGTGCCAGCTCACCTTCCCGGACAGGGAAGCCCCGAGACATTCAGTACTTC
TRBJ2-1 - TRBV6-6 - 15 CASSYSEGRYNEQFF TGTGCCAGCAGTTACTCGGAGGGCCGCTACAATGAGCAGTTCTTC
TRBJ1-1 - TRBV27 - 17 CASSLESFLRLNTEAFF TGTGCCAGCAGTTTGGAGTCATTCCTTCGACTGAACACTGAAGCTTTCTTT
TRBJ2-6 - TRBV7-6 - 15 CASSLNIPGANVLTF TGTGCCAGCAGCTTAAATATCCCCGGGGCCAACGTCCTGACTTTC
TRBJ1-1 - TRBV6-1 - 14 CASRAIFSNTEAFF TGTGCCTCCAGGGCCATTTTTTCGAACACTGAAGCTTTCTTT
TRBJ1-1 - TRBV5-1 - 13 CASSLGQDTEAFF TGCGCCAGCAGCTTGGGGCAGGACACTGAAGCTTTCTTT
TRBJ2-7 - TRBV6-5 - 14 CASSYGRDTYEQYF TGTGCCAGCAGTTACGGGAGAGACACCTACGAGCAGTACTTC
TRBJ2-1 TRBD1 TRBV19 - 15 CASSTRDSSVNEQFF TGTGCCAGTAGTACCAGGGACAGTTCAGTTAATGAGCAGTTCTTC
TRBJ1-2 TRBD1 TRBV5-1 - 15 CASFGQGLRGYGYTF TGCGCCAGCTTCGGACAGGGTCTTAGAGGCTATGGCTACACCTTC
TRBJ2-2 TRBD2 TRBV5-4 - 15 CASSLEAGGTGELFF TGTGCCAGCAGCTTGGAAGCGGGAGGCACCGGGGAGCTGTTTTTT
TRBJ2-7 TRBD2 TRBV6-5 - 14 CASSPGTRQYEQYF TGTGCCAGCAGTCCCGGGACTAGACAATACGAGCAGTACTTC
TRBJ1-2 - TRBV7-9 - 13 CSSSSRSDSGYTF TGTTCCAGCAGCTCCAGATCTGACAGTGGCTACACCTTC
TRBJ1-2 TRBD1 TRBV7-8 - 15 CASSLLLDRAYGYTF TGTGCCAGCAGCTTACTTTTGGACAGGGCCTATGGCTACACCTTC
TRBJ2-2 - TRBV9 - 14 CASSVVGVDGELFF TGTGCCAGCAGCGTAGTAGGGGTGGACGGGGAGCTGTTTTTT
TRBJ1-5 - TRBV19 - 17 CASSIGRYRARDQPQHF TGTGCCAGTAGTATAGGCCGATACAGGGCTAGGGATCAGCCCCAGCATTTT
TRBJ2-7 TRBD1 TRBV6-1 - 15 CASKGTGQYAYEQYF TGTGCCAGCAAGGGAACGGGACAGTACGCCTACGAGCAGTACTTC
TRBJ2-7 TRBD2 TRBV10-3 - 12 CAITGGFDEQYF TGTGCCATCACGGGGGGGTTCGACGAGCAGTACTTC
TRBJ2-7 TRBD2 TRBV14 - 17 CASSQSFLAGDAYEQYF TGTGCCAGCAGCCAAAGTTTTCTAGCGGGAGACGCCTACGAGCAGTACTTC
TRBJ2-7 TRBD2 TRBV4-3 - 17 CASSQELRPAGSYEQYF TGCGCCAGCAGCCAAGAGTTAAGGCCAGCGGGATCCTACGAGCAGTACTTC
TRBJ1-4 - TRBV28 - 14 CASRLWGRGEKLFF TGTGCCAGTCGGTTATGGGGGAGGGGTGAAAAACTGTTTTTT
TRBJ1-2 TRBD1 TRBV12-5 - 16 CASGLAGQGTNYGYTF TGTGCTAGTGGTTTGGCAGGACAGGGAACTAACTATGGCTACACCTTC
TRBJ1-4 - TRBV11-2 - 13 CASSYRVSGKLFF TGTGCCAGCAGCTACAGGGTATCAGGAAAACTGTTTTTT
TRBJ1-1 - TRBV14 - 15 CASSQGSEGSTEAFF TGTGCCAGCAGCCAGGGGAGTGAGGGTTCCACTGAAGCTTTCTTT
TRBJ2-7 TRBD1 TRBV28 - 15 CASSPHGTGAYEQYF TGTGCCAGCAGCCCCCACGGGACAGGGGCCTACGAGCAGTACTTC
TRBJ1-3 - TRBV14 - 17 CASSQEFAGEPGNTIYF TGTGCCAGCAGCCAAGAGTTCGCGGGCGAACCTGGAAACACCATATATTTT
TRBJ1-1 - TRBV7-9 - 15 CASSLARWGDTEAFF TGTGCCAGCAGCTTAGCGAGGTGGGGGGACACTGAAGCTTTCTTT
TRBJ2-5 - TRBV6-5 - 16 CASSYALGLYQETQYF TGTGCCAGCAGTTACGCGCTAGGACTCTACCAAGAGACCCAGTACTTC